Following are 26 T cell receptor beta chains from one sample sequenced in a study of human T cells and chemical hapten exposure. Time point reported: patch test 1, 2 weeks after DPC sensitization. The treatment here: therapeutic diphenylcyclopropenone sensitization with weekly scalp DPC. TCRdb used MiXCR to reprocess the RACE reads, holding one entry per CDR3 protein. Among nearly 350,000 distinct CDR3 sequences listed, approximately 6.9% were seen once. The specimen comprised whole blood, sampled in connection with sensitization to the hapten diphenylcyclopropenone (DPC). The origin of the receptors is a woman aged 18-29 years with alopecia areata. Some clones in this sample may be carry-over from other donors' samples.

The chain couples TRBV10-3 to TRBJ2-3; 10 bases are shared with TRBD1. Trimming at V came to 10 bases and at J to 4 bases, leaving 8 bases not matched to a gene. Germline V gene lookup returns CDR1 ENHRY and CDR2 SYGVKD. CDR3 length equals 14 residues. In nucleotides, the CDR3 is TGTGCCACGCGGAACGACAGGGGGCCAGATACGCAGTATTTT. The encoded protein is CATRNDRGPDTQYF.

In this sample, this clonotype turned up a few times. J is TRBJ2-2 and V is TRBV7-2; D is possibly TRBD2 (6 bases). Between the trimmed V and J ends, which lost 5 bases and 1 base, there was a span of 11 bases. Germline V gene data show CDR1 as SGHTA and CDR2 as FQGNSA. The CDR3 sequence is 15 residues long. The CDR3 reads CASSARLVNTGELFF. Here the CDR3 DNA reads TGTGCCAGCAGCGCCAGACTAGTGAACACCGGGGAGCTGTTTTTT.

In regard to this clonotype: This clone may be a read error of a much larger clone one base away. The genes are TRBV13 and TRBJ1-2; the match to TRBD1 covers 8 bases. CDR3 length: 11 residues. Unmatched junction bases numbered 0, after V lost 5 bases and J lost 7 bases. Germline V gene data show CDR1 as PRHDT and CDR2 as FYEKMQ (reference sequence). This CDR3 reads CASSQGAGYTF. CDR3 sequence (DNA): TGTGCCAGCAGCCAGGGGGCTGGCTACACCTTC.

This clonotype showed up just a few times. This chain connects TRBV7-9 to TRBJ1-1; possible D gene TRBD1, 5 bases. With 4 bases removed from V and 1 base from J, the gap between germline ends came to 19 bases. Germline CDR1 and CDR2: SEHNR and FQNEAQ (reference sequence). The CDR3 length is 17 residues. This CDR3 reads CASSSGAGGHSNTEAFF. The CDR3 DNA follows: TGTGCCAGCAGCTCCGGGGCTGGTGGACACTCGAACACTGAAGCTTTCTTT.

The chain couples TRBV20-1 to TRBJ2-3, with D hard to call. The CDR3 loop spans 13 amino acids. V lost 6 bases and J lost 1, with 11 bases in between. CDR1 is DFQATT and CDR2 is SNEGSKA in the germline V gene (reference sequence). CDR3: CSAMLGGTDTQYF. In DNA form, the CDR3 reads TGCAGTGCCATGCTGGGCGGCACAGATACGCAGTATTTT.

This clonotype has a count of ten or more. CDR3 protein: CASSSHVGDATRYIQYF. CDR3 bases: TGTGCCAGCAGTTCGCACGTGGGGGACGCAACCCGGTACATTCAGTACTTC. The V gene is TRBV6-2 or TRBV6-3, the J gene TRBJ2-4; the D call may be TRBD1 or TRBD2 (5 bases each). V was pared by 4 bases and J by 8 bases, with 24 bases between. CDR3 length: 17 amino acids. Germline CDR1 reads MNHEY; CDR2 reads SVGEGT.

In its sample, this clonotype was seen many times. The V and J genes are TRBV28 and TRBJ2-3; D ambiguous. The CDR3 is 16 residues long. Trimming pared 3 bases from V and 1 base from J, leaving 14 bases between. Germline CDR1 is MDHEN and CDR2 is SYDVKM. The CDR3 loop is CASSFGNAGGTDTQYF. CDR3 in DNA: TGTGCCAGCAGTTTTGGAAATGCCGGCGGCACAGATACGCAGTATTTT.

This clonotype was counted ten times or more. The CDR3: CASSREGTDTQYF. The CDR3 bases are TGTGCCAGCTCACGAGAGGGTACAGATACGCAGTATTTT. The chain recombines TRBV18 with TRBJ2-3; possible D gene TRBD2, 5 bases. Trimming pared 4 bases from V and 3 bases from J, leaving 8 bases between. CDR3 length: 13 amino acids. The germline V gene has CDR1 KGHSH and CDR2 LQKENI.

This clonotype was seen at least ten times. The chain carries TRBV4-2 and TRBJ2-7, with TRBD2 matching 12 bases. The germline CDR1 and CDR2 sequences are LGHNA and YNFKEQ. The CDR3 spans 15 residues. With V trimmed by 4 bases and J by 5 bases, 6 bases remained unmatched. This CDR3 reads CASSPQTSGGNEQYF. Written as DNA, the CDR3 is TGTGCCAGCAGCCCCCAGACTAGCGGGGGCAACGAGCAGTACTTC.

This clonotype showed up many times. This CDR3 reads CASSFVAEETQYF. The CDR3 DNA sequence: TGTGCCAGCAGTTTTGTCGCAGAAGAGACCCAGTACTTC. This sequence joins TRBV27 and TRBJ2-5, with D uncertain. V lost 3 bases and J lost 3, with 8 bases in between. The CDR3 covers 13 residues. CDR1 is MNHEY and CDR2 is SMNVEV in the germline V gene (reference sequence).

This chain links TRBV4-1 with TRBJ2-7, with D hard to call. This CDR3 has 18 amino acids. V was trimmed by 0 bases and J by 0 bases, leaving 18 bases between them. CDR1 and CDR2 from the germline V gene are MGHRA and YSYEKL. The CDR3 sequence is CASSQDVSADGYSYEQYF. In DNA form, the CDR3 reads TGCGCCAGCAGCCAAGATGTATCCGCGGACGGTTACTCCTACGAGCAGTACTTC.

In its sample, this clonotype was seen many times. The chain links TRBV4-1 to TRBJ2-5; D not resolved. Germline assignment: CDR1 MGHRA and CDR2 YSYEKL. Trimming pared 5 bases from V and 1 base from J, leaving 8 bases between. The length of the CDR3 is 13 residues. CDR3 sequence reads: CASSYRIQETQYF. CDR3 nucleotides: TGCGCCAGCAGCTACCGGATCCAAGAGACCCAGTACTTC.

V gene TRBV6-1 combines with J gene TRBJ2-2, with TRBD1 as a possible D gene (6 bases). The CDR3 spans 19 residues. Trimming cost V 6 bases and J 3 bases, with 26 bases left between them. Looked up from germline, CDR1 is MNHNS and CDR2 is SASEGT. This CDR3 reads CASSLIGGGPDEDTGELFF. The CDR3 DNA reads TGTGCCAGCAGCCTCATTGGGGGCGGGCCCGACGAGGACACCGGGGAGCTGTTTTTT.

This clonotype came up a few times. V is TRBV6-5 and J is TRBJ2-1; 7 nucleotides match TRBD2. CDR1 and CDR2 (germline): MNHEY, SVGAGI. Germline trimming cut 0 bases from V and 2 bases from J; bases unmatched to any gene: 4. The CDR3 has 16 residues. CDR3 protein: CASSYSKLAPYNEQFF. The CDR3 nucleotides read TGTGCCAGCAGTTACTCGAAACTAGCGCCCTACAATGAGCAGTTCTTC.

The V gene is TRBV25-1, the J gene TRBJ2-5; D is ambiguous. V was cut by 2 bases and J by 2 bases, with 12 bases left in between. CDR3 length: 15 amino acids. CDR1 is MGHDK and CDR2 is SYGVNS in the germline V gene. The CDR3 here is CASSEGGKPQETQYF. CDR3 bases: TGTGCCAGCAGTGAAGGTGGAAAACCTCAAGAGACCCAGTACTTC.

At least ten counts were recorded for this clonotype. J is TRBJ2-7 and V is TRBV4-2, with a weak D call TRBD1 (6 bases). This CDR3 comprises 15 residues. The germline V gene has CDR1 LGHNA and CDR2 YNFKEQ. V lost 1 base to trimming and J lost 3 bases, with 13 bases between them. This CDR3 reads CASSQVLGADYEQYF. CDR3 coding DNA: TGTGCCAGCAGCCAAGTCCTGGGGGCCGACTACGAGCAGTACTTC.

This clonotype was counted many times. This chain joins TRBV6-1 and TRBJ2-1; a possible D gene is TRBD1 (5 bases). The V end lost 6 bases, the J end lost 5 bases, and 11 bases lay between the germline ends. The germline CDR1 and CDR2 sequences are MNHNS and SASEGT. The CDR3 runs to 13 residues. The CDR3 bases are TGTGCCAGCAGAAGAGACAGTGACAATGAGCAGTTCTTC. This sequence encodes CASRRDSDNEQFF.

This clonotype was seen only a few times. The chain carries TRBV7-2 and TRBJ1-1; D remains unclear. The CDR3 has 13 amino acids. Deletions cut 10 bases from V and 1 base from J, with 13 bases between. Germline V gene lookup returns CDR1 SGHTA and CDR2 FQGNSA. The CDR3, as DNA: TGTGCCACCGAACTTGTCCAGAACACTGAAGCTTTCTTT. Protein sequence: CATELVQNTEAFF. The full variable domain, rest sourced from reference TRBV7-2 and TRBJ1-1, is GAGVSQSPSNKVTEKGKDVELRCDPISGHTALYWYRQSLGQGLEFLIYFQGNSAPDKSGLPSDRFSAERTGGSVSTLTIQRTQQEDSAVYLCATELVQNTEAFFGQGTRLTVV.

This clonotype was recorded many times. The rearrangement uses TRBV5-6 and TRBJ1-5; tentative D call: TRBD1 (5 bases). V dropped 3 bases and J dropped 2 bases, with 12 bases sitting between them. CDR1 and CDR2 from the germline V gene are SGHDT and YYEEEE. This CDR3 is 15 amino acids long. The CDR3 DNA sequence: TGTGCCAGCAGCTGGGGGAGTAGGGGCAATCAGCCCCAGCATTTT. It specifies CASSWGSRGNQPQHF.

The gene calls are TRBV12-3 or TRBV12-4 and TRBJ1-1, with D unresolved. The CDR3 has 16 amino acids. V lost 7 bases and J lost 0, with 18 bases in between. This chain's CDR3 is CASILSRGVMNTEAFF. The CDR3 DNA follows: TGTGCCAGCATCCTTAGTCGGGGAGTAATGAACACTGAAGCTTTCTTT.

In its sample, this clonotype was seen many times. This rearrangement joins TRBV20-1 to TRBJ2-2; D possibly uses TRBD1 or TRBD2 (6 bases each). CDR1 and CDR2 from the germline V gene are DFQATT and SNEGSKA (reference sequence). The CDR3 sequence is 16 residues long. Trimming pared 0 bases from V and 3 bases from J, leaving 14 bases between. The chain's CDR3 is CSARDVGGGDTGELFF. Here the CDR3 DNA reads TGCAGTGCTAGAGATGTCGGGGGCGGGGACACCGGGGAGCTGTTTTTT.

This clonotype was counted a few times. This sequence joins TRBV28 and TRBJ1-1; 11 bases line up with TRBD1. Germline trimming cut 3 bases from V and 0 bases from J; bases unmatched to any gene: 6. Germline V gene data show CDR1 as MDHEN and CDR2 as SYDVKM. The CDR3 runs to 17 residues. The CDR3 region is CASSFRDRGVLNTEAFF. The CDR3 DNA sequence: TGTGCCAGCAGTTTCCGGGACAGGGGGGTTTTGAACACTGAAGCTTTCTTT.

This clonotype occurred a few times. The chain is built from TRBV27 and TRBJ1-2, with a possible D match to TRBD1 (5 bases). Trimming pared 5 bases from V and 2 bases from J, leaving 21 bases between. This CDR3 is 17 amino acids long. The germline gives CDR1 MNHEY, CDR2 SMNVEV (reference sequence). The DNA of the CDR3 is TGTGCCAGCAGTCCCCATGGGGGAATGATCGGAAACTATGGCTACACCTTC. It yields the protein CASSPHGGMIGNYGYTF.

This clonotype was found many times. The J gene is TRBJ1-1, the V gene TRBV12-3 or TRBV12-4; D possibly corresponds to TRBD1 (6 bases). V lost 7 bases to trimming and J lost 0 bases, with 15 bases between them. The CDR3 runs to 15 residues. The CDR3 DNA is TGTGCCAGCAAGCTGCCACAGGGCTTGAACACTGAAGCTTTCTTT. This gives the protein CASKLPQGLNTEAFF.

Ten or more counts support this clonotype. The chain recombines TRBV18 with TRBJ1-1; D is ambiguous. Trimming removed 1 base at V and 1 base at J, with 7 bases between. This CDR3 has 14 residues. Per the germline V gene, CDR1 is KGHSH and CDR2 is LQKENI. DNA for the CDR3: TGTGCCAGCTCACCACTCCAGGCGAACACTGAAGCTTTCTTT. Its protein is CASSPLQANTEAFF.

The CDR3 nucleotides read TGTGCCAGCAGCTTAGGCAAGGGCATGAACTATGGCTACACCTTC. Amino acids: CASSLGKGMNYGYTF. The chain combines TRBV7-2 with TRBJ1-2; D is ambiguous. V was pared by 1 base and J by 2 bases, with 11 bases between. This CDR3 is built from 15 residues. The germline CDR1 and CDR2 sequences are SGHTA and FQGNSA.